This entry features one TCR beta chain sequence. The sample comes from a study of T cell changes during pregnancy in multiple sclerosis. Assay used: immunoSEQ multiplex PCR; TCRdb lists only in-frame clones, some missing. Of fewer than 25,000 clones in the sample, under 95% are singletons; the top ten hold over 0.55%. The length of the CDR3 is 13 residues. Germline assignment: CDR1 SGHNT and CDR2 YENEEA. Between the trimmed V and J ends, which lost 5 bases and 6 bases, there was a span of 10 bases. This rearrangement joins TRBV11-3 to TRBJ2-2; D is perhaps TRBD1 (6 bases). The TCR comes from a female donor in good health, enrolled as a control in a pregnancy study. The sample consisted of CD4+ T cells from peripheral blood mononuclear cells, taken in the third trimester of pregnancy. This chain's CDR3 is CASSLQGSGELFF. CDR3 nucleotide sequence: TGTGCCAGCAGCCTACAGGGCTCCGGGGAGCTGTTTTTT.